This T cell receptor (beta chain) was sequenced during a study of shared clonotypes between healthy human individuals. Only a few counts were recorded for this clone. Running of the assay took place at deep level. Original handling: Owing to the provision of junction-only sequences devoid of quality scores by immunoSEQ, filtering differed. The data were produced by immunoSEQ multiplex PCR, yet TCRdb's version contains in-frame clones alone and is incomplete. V, J and clone size reflect that table, while D and trimming were determined from the DNA. The sample lists about 2.3 million clones, 85% to 95% occurring once. Germline CDR1 GTSNPN, CDR2 SVGIG (reference sequence). CDR3 length equals 14 residues. Trimming pared 4 bases from V and 5 bases from J, leaving 17 bases between.

The chain has TRBV30 and TRBJ1-1; TRBD1 might be the D (5 bases). The source of this sequence is a man aged 18 to 35 in good health. Some clones in this sample may be carry-over from other donors' samples. The specimen sequenced was naive CD4+ T cells from PBMCs. Stated subset: CD45RA+ positively selected. The CDR3 DNA reads as TGTGCCTGGATAGGGAGGGCGAGGGGAACTGAAGCTTTCTTT. It encodes CAWIGRARGTEAFF.